The 25 T cell receptor beta chains in this list originate from one sample, sequenced in a study of OX40 agonist ivuxolimab in advanced cancers. Data came from immunoSEQ multiplex PCR; TCRdb stores just in-frame clones and leaves some out. There are more than 80,000 clones in the sample; under 90% occur only once, and about 1.9% lies in the top ten. The sequenced sample was CD4+ or CD8+ T cells sorted from blood, obtained in a trial of the OX40 agonist ivuxolimab. The receptor set was obtained from an adult with an advanced solid tumor such as melanoma, head and neck, liver or kidney cancer.

This clone was counted a single time. The gene calls are TRBV2 and TRBJ2-7, with TRBD2 as a possible D gene (6 bases). The CDR3 spans 14 residues. V lost 1 base and J lost 2, with 9 bases in between. Per germline, CDR1 SNHLY and CDR2 FYNNEI. This CDR3 reads CASSEGGTAYEQYF. The CDR3, as DNA: TGTGCCAGCAGTGAAGGGGGGACTGCCTACGAGCAGTACTTC.

The chain links TRBV6-8 to TRBJ1-1, with D uncertain. The germline gives CDR1 MNHGY, CDR2 SAAAGT. The CDR3 contains 11 residues. Trimming took 6 bases from V and 1 from J, leaving 3 bases between them. The CDR3 sequence is CASSKNTEAFF. CDR3 DNA: TGTGCCAGCAGCAAGAACACTGAAGCTTTCTTT.

This chain joins TRBV6-5 and TRBJ2-5, with 7 bases fitting TRBD2. CDR1 is MNHEY and CDR2 is SVGAGI in the germline V gene. J lost 5 bases, V lost 5 bases, and 5 bases had no gene match. The CDR3 runs 13 residues. The CDR3: CASSTTSTETQYF. DNA for the CDR3: TGTGCCAGCAGTACGACTAGCACGGAGACCCAGTACTTC.

CDR3 nucleotides: TGTGCCAGCTCACCGCCGGGTGCAGGCAGGGGGCAAGAGACCCAGTACTTC. As protein: CASSPPGAGRGQETQYF. The chain combines TRBV18 with TRBJ2-5; 7 bases align to TRBD1. Trimming removed 3 bases from V and 2 bases from J; junction bases left unmatched: 12. Germline CDR1 is KGHSH and CDR2 is LQKENI. The CDR3 totals 17 residues. The variable domain in full, with the rest retrieved from reference TRBV18 and TRBJ2-5, is NAGVMQNPRHLVRRRGQEARLRCSPMKGHSHVYWYRQLPEEGLKFMVYLQKENIIDESGMPKERFSAEFPKEGPSILRIQQVVRGDSAAYFCASSPPGAGRGQETQYFGPGTRLLVL.

With regard to this clone: Other DNA sequences within the sample encode an identical CDR3. The rearrangement joins TRBV27 to TRBJ1-4; D is possibly TRBD1 (6 bases). CDR3 size: 15 residues. Germline-derived CDR1 and CDR2 are MNHEY and SMNVEV (reference sequence). Between the trimmed V and J ends, which lost 5 bases and 7 bases, there was a span of 17 bases. This chain's CDR3 is CASSQLQRGGEKLFF. The CDR3 DNA follows: TGTGCCAGCAGTCAACTACAGCGAGGGGGTGAAAAACTGTTTTTT.

This clone turned up a few times. The rearrangement joins TRBV6-5 to TRBJ2-6; D call uncertain. The germline CDR1 and CDR2 sequences are MNHEY and SVGAGI. V was clipped by 3 bases and J by 3 bases, with 12 bases between them. The CDR3 loop spans 16 amino acids. For the CDR3, the DNA is TGTGCCAGCAGTTATTCCCCCTCGGGTGGGGCCAACGTCCTGACTTTC. This translates into CASSYSPSGGANVLTF.

The V gene is TRBV5-4, the J gene TRBJ2-5, with TRBD2 matching 8 bases. This CDR3 contains 14 residues. Germline V gene lookup returns CDR1 SGHNT and CDR2 YYREEE (reference sequence). Unmatched junction bases numbered 6, after V lost 4 bases and J lost 4 bases. The CDR3 protein is CASSRGLASETQYF. CDR3 in DNA: TGTGCCAGCAGCCGAGGACTAGCTTCAGAGACCCAGTACTTC.

The J gene is TRBJ1-4, the V gene TRBV14; 7 bases align to TRBD1. The CDR3 has 16 residues. Trimming at V came to 4 bases and at J to 7 bases, leaving 12 bases not matched to a gene. Germline lookup yields CDR1 SGHDN and CDR2 FVKESK. The DNA for the CDR3 is TGTGCCAGCAGCCTCCGAAATCGACAGGGAGGTGAAAAACTGTTTTTT. It specifies CASSLRNRQGGEKLFF.

The chain uses TRBV9 and TRBJ2-5, with a tentative D call TRBD2 (5 bases). Germline CDR1 SGDLS, CDR2 YYNGEE. The CDR3 runs to 14 residues. V was shortened by 2 bases and J by 4 bases, with 12 bases between the two germline ends. The CDR3: CASSVGAEVETQYF. The CDR3 DNA follows: TGTGCCAGCAGCGTGGGAGCCGAGGTAGAGACCCAGTACTTC.

The chain recombines TRBV7-9 with TRBJ2-3; D uncertain. From germline, CDR1 is SEHNR and CDR2 FQNEAQ (reference sequence). The CDR3 runs 14 residues. Between the trimmed V and J ends, which lost 5 bases and 0 bases, there was a span of 9 bases. The DNA for the CDR3 is TGTGCCAGCAGCCGGTGGCCTAGCACAGATACGCAGTATTTT. Translation gives CASSRWPSTDTQYF. Full variable domain (missing parts from reference TRBV7-9 and TRBJ2-3): DTGVSQNPRHKITKRGQNVTFRCDPISEHNRLYWYRQTLGQGPEFLTYFQNEAQLEKSRLLSDRFSAERPKGSFSTLEIQRTEQGDSAMYLCASSRWPSTDTQYFGPGTRLTVL.

The V call is TRBV28, the J call TRBJ1-2; no reliable D call. The V end lost 6 bases, the J end lost 8 bases, and 13 bases lay between the germline ends. Germline assignment: CDR1 MDHEN and CDR2 SYDVKM. The CDR3 is made up of 12 amino acids. CDR3 nucleotides: TGTGCCAGCAGGGCCCGGGTGGACGGCTACACCTTC. Translating it yields CASRARVDGYTF.

V usage is TRBV11-3 and J usage is TRBJ2-7; weak D call: TRBD1 (6 bases). CDR1 SGHNT and CDR2 YENEEA come from the germline V gene. V was trimmed by 1 base and J by 0 bases, leaving 13 bases between them. The CDR3 is 16 residues long. The chain's CDR3 is CASSLGRDTSSYEQYF. In DNA, the CDR3 is TGTGCCAGCAGCTTAGGCCGGGACACCAGCTCCTACGAGCAGTACTTC. The entire variable domain, with the rest obtained from reference TRBV11-3 and TRBJ2-7, is as follows: EAGVVQSPRYKIIEKKQPVAFWCNPISGHNTLYWYLQNLGQGPELLIRYENEEAVDDSQLPKDRFSAERLKGVDSTLKIQPAELGDSAVYLCASSLGRDTSSYEQYFGPGTRLTVT.

The chain joins TRBV10-3 to TRBJ2-5; D is ambiguous. Germline V lookup: CDR1 ENHRY, CDR2 SYGVKD. Trimming pared 3 bases from V and 2 bases from J, leaving 10 bases between. The CDR3 extends over 14 amino acids. The DNA of the CDR3 is TGTGCCATCAGTGATAGCCCCGGGCAAGAGACCCAGTACTTC. Translated, it gives CAISDSPGQETQYF.

In its sample, this clone is medium-sized. The V and J genes are TRBV28 and TRBJ2-1; 8 bases are a match to TRBD2. Germline CDR1 is MDHEN and CDR2 is SYDVKM. Trimming took 5 bases from V and 10 from J; bases not matched to a gene: 7. The CDR3 is 13 residues long. The DNA of the CDR3 is TGTGCCAGCAGTCCCTCCACTAGCGGAGAGCAGTTCTTC. Its protein product is CASSPSTSGEQFF.

The chain carries TRBV11-2 and TRBJ2-1; a weak D match, TRBD1 (6 bases). The germline gives CDR1 SGHAT, CDR2 FQNNGV. Trimming left V 1 base short and J 3 bases short, with 10 bases between. The CDR3 totals 15 residues. DNA for the CDR3: TGTGCCAGCAGCTTAGTAACAGGGCACTACAATGAGCAGTTCTTC. This gives the protein CASSLVTGHYNEQFF.

V is TRBV5-4 and J is TRBJ2-3, with 7 nucleotides matching TRBD2. CDR3 size: 15 residues. The germline gives CDR1 SGHNT, CDR2 YYREEE (reference sequence). The ends lost 4 bases at V and 0 bases at J; junction bases unmatched: 5. CDR3 region: CASSPGGASTDTQYF. In DNA form, the CDR3 reads TGTGCCAGCAGCCCGGGGGGAGCAAGCACAGATACGCAGTATTTT.

This clone was detected a few times. This chain links TRBV11-2 with TRBJ2-7; 8 bases agree with TRBD2. Germline CDR1 is SGHAT and CDR2 is FQNNGV. The CDR3 contains 15 residues. Trimming cost V 4 bases and J 2 bases; bases outside gene matches: 7. This CDR3 is CASSSGGSGTYEQYF. The CDR3 DNA is TGTGCCAGCAGCTCAGGTGGTAGCGGGACCTACGAGCAGTACTTC.

The chain carries TRBV7-9 and TRBJ2-5, with 9 bases that match TRBD2. CDR3 length: 16 residues. Trimming at V came to 1 base and at J to 2 bases, leaving 5 bases not matched to a gene. Per germline, CDR1 SEHNR and CDR2 FQNEAQ (reference sequence). In DNA, the CDR3 is TGTGCCAGCAGCTTAGGGGGCGGGAGGGGTCAAGAGACCCAGTACTTC. Its protein is CASSLGGGRGQETQYF. The entire variable domain, with the rest obtained from reference TRBV7-9 and TRBJ2-5, is as follows: DTGVSQNPRHKITKRGQNVTFRCDPISEHNRLYWYRQTLGQGPEFLTYFQNEAQLEKSRLLSDRFSAERPKGSFSTLEIQRTEQGDSAMYLCASSLGGGRGQETQYFGPGTRLLVL.

The J gene is TRBJ2-1, the V gene TRBV9; D gene uncertain. CDR3 length: 14 residues. Per germline, CDR1 SGDLS and CDR2 YYNGEE. Between the trimmed V and J ends, which lost 0 bases and 0 bases, there was a span of 4 bases. The CDR3 reads CASSVGYSYNEQFF. The CDR3 nucleotides are TGTGCCAGCAGCGTAGGGTACTCCTACAATGAGCAGTTCTTC. The full variable domain, rest sourced from reference TRBV9 and TRBJ2-1, is DSGVTQTPKHLITATGQRVTLRCSPRSGDLSVYWYQQSLDQGLQFLIQYYNGEERAKGNILERFSAQQFPDLHSELNLSSLELGDSALYFCASSVGYSYNEQFFGPGTRLTVL.

This chain connects TRBV4-2 to TRBJ1-2, with D possibly TRBD1 on 5 matching bases. CDR3 length: 15 residues. Germline-derived CDR1 and CDR2 are LGHNA and YNFKEQ. Trimming cost V 1 base and J 4 bases, with 13 bases left between them. The CDR3 region is CASSQGWGQSYGYTF. The CDR3 DNA reads TGTGCCAGCAGCCAAGGGTGGGGCCAGTCCTATGGCTACACCTTC.

The chain carries TRBV13 and TRBJ2-3; the match to TRBD2 covers 13 bases. Germline values: CDR1 PRHDT, CDR2 FYEKMQ (reference sequence). With 5 bases clipped from V and 13 bases from J, the junction kept 12 bases outside the gene matches. The CDR3 is 15 residues long. In DNA form, the CDR3 reads TGTGCCAGCAGCATTACTAGCGGGAGGGCCGCGGAAGAGTATTTT. This gives the protein CASSITSGRAAEEYF.

V and J are TRBV7-3 and TRBJ2-1, with TRBD2 identical over 8 bases. In germline, CDR1 is SGHTA, CDR2 FQGTGA. Trimming removed 5 bases from V and 9 bases from J; junction bases left unmatched: 15. The CDR3 has 16 residues. The CDR3 region is CASSHRTSPPTGEQFF. The CDR3 coding sequence is TGTGCCAGCAGCCACCGGACTAGCCCCCCAACGGGTGAGCAGTTCTTC.

This rearrangement joins TRBV7-3 to TRBJ2-3; D gene uncertain. The germline gives CDR1 SGHTA, CDR2 FQGTGA. Deletions cut 4 bases from V and 2 bases from J, with 7 bases between. CDR3 length: 13 amino acids. CDR3 region: CASSSGSTDTQYF. The CDR3 nucleotides read TGTGCCAGCAGCTCTGGATCCACAGATACGCAGTATTTT.

The chain couples TRBV19 to TRBJ2-1; the match to TRBD2 covers 7 bases. Germline trimming cut 5 bases from V and 0 bases from J; bases unmatched to any gene: 7. In germline, CDR1 is LNHDA, CDR2 SQIVND (reference sequence). The CDR3 sequence is 16 residues long. CDR3 sequence (DNA): TGTGCCAGTAGTCGGGGAGGGATTAGCTCCTACAATGAGCAGTTCTTC. It encodes CASSRGGISSYNEQFF.

This chain joins TRBV2 and TRBJ1-3; no clear D gene. Germline V gives CDR1 SNHLY, CDR2 FYNNEI. The V end lost 2 bases, the J end lost 8 bases, and 16 bases lay between the germline ends. The CDR3 contains 15 residues. The CDR3 protein is CASSERWGAEDTIYF. The CDR3 nucleotides are TGTGCCAGCAGTGAAAGGTGGGGAGCAGAGGACACCATATATTTT.